The 21 T cell receptor beta chains listed next were all sequenced from one sample in a study of blood T cell repertoires in COVID-19. The assay was immunoSEQ multiplex PCR, and TCRdb's table has in-frame clones only and misses some. The table has 280,000 or so clones, around nine tenths seen once. Sequences were obtained from PBMCs or T cells enriched from blood (not recorded which). The receptors come from a woman in her thirties or forties who had recovered from COVID-19.

This clone has only one observation. The chain joins TRBV7-2 to TRBJ2-2, with 12 bases matching TRBD2. CDR1 SGHTA and CDR2 FQGNSA come from the germline V gene. This CDR3 has 17 residues. Trimming removed 5 bases from V and 5 bases from J; junction bases left unmatched: 9. The CDR3 sequence: CASSPRLAGVGTGELFF. The CDR3 bases are TGTGCCAGCAGCCCGAGACTAGCGGGAGTGGGAACCGGGGAGCTGTTTTTT.

This chain links TRBV21-1 with TRBJ1-2; TRBD1, the D gene given by the table, was not confirmed from the DNA. TRBV21-1 is noted as a pseudogene. The CDR3 is made up of 16 amino acids. The CDR3 DNA reads TGTGCCAGCAGCAAAGGGCCCATAACGTTTTACTATGGCTACACCTTC. Protein product: CASSKGPITFYYGYTF.

This clone was recorded once. V gene TRBV5-1 combines with J gene TRBJ1-1; 7 bases are a match to TRBD1. J gave up 0 bases and V 2 bases, and 4 bases lay outside the gene matches. The CDR3 spans 15 residues. The V gene's germline CDR1 is SGHRS and CDR2 YFSETQ. CDR3 loop: CASSFTGALNTEAFF. For the CDR3, the DNA is TGCGCCAGCAGCTTTACAGGGGCGTTGAACACTGAAGCTTTCTTT. Filled out from reference TRBV5-1 and TRBJ1-1, the complete variable domain reads KAGVTQTPRYLIKTRGQQVTLSCSPISGHRSVSWYQQTPGQGLQFLFEYFSETQRNKGNFPGRFSGRQFSNSRSEMNVSTLELGDSALYLCASSFTGALNTEAFFGQGTRLTVV.

This chain connects TRBV7-2 to TRBJ2-5; 7 bases align to TRBD2. Germline values: CDR1 SGHTA, CDR2 FQGNSA. V lost 2 bases, J lost 9 bases, and 3 bases stayed unmatched. The CDR3 contains 12 residues. CDR3 sequence (DNA): TGTGCCAGCAGCTTATTCCGGGAGGCCCAGTACTTC. It specifies CASSLFREAQYF.

V usage is TRBV5-1 and J usage is TRBJ2-5; D is undetermined. Per germline, CDR1 SGHRS and CDR2 YFSETQ. V was shortened by 0 bases and J by 5 bases, with 11 bases between the two germline ends. The length of the CDR3 is 14 residues. CDR3: CASSLGYSEETQYF. Written as DNA, the CDR3 is TGCGCCAGCAGCTTGGGGTATAGTGAGGAGACCCAGTACTTC.

The chain carries TRBV10-3 and TRBJ2-5, with TRBD2 matching 10 bases. The CDR3 runs to 15 residues. Germline V gene lookup returns CDR1 ENHRY and CDR2 SYGVKD. With 10 bases clipped from V and 3 bases from J, the junction kept 11 bases outside the gene matches. CDR3 residues: CATRDPSGGEETQYF. DNA for the CDR3: TGTGCCACCCGAGACCCCAGCGGGGGGGAAGAGACCCAGTACTTC.

V gene TRBV7-2 combines with J gene TRBJ2-5, with 9 nucleotides matching TRBD2. Trimming took 1 base from V and 0 from J; bases not matched to a gene: 3. In germline, CDR1 is SGHTA, CDR2 FQGNSA. This CDR3 has 16 amino acids. The CDR3 region is CASSLGLAENQETQYF. The CDR3 DNA reads as TGTGCCAGCAGCTTAGGACTAGCGGAGAACCAAGAGACCCAGTACTTC.

This clone was detected only once. The chain couples TRBV7-8 to TRBJ2-7; TRBD2 agrees at 10 bases. The length of the CDR3 is 13 residues. The junction had 2 bases not matched to a gene; V was cut back by 5 bases and J by 4 bases. Per germline, CDR1 SGHVS and CDR2 FQNEAQ. The CDR3 nucleotides are TGTGCCAGCAGCAAACTAGCGGGATACGAGCAGTACTTC. The encoded protein is CASSKLAGYEQYF.

The chain uses TRBV4-1 and TRBJ1-3; TRBD1 matches at 7 bases. With 2 bases clipped from V and 3 bases from J, the junction kept 4 bases outside the gene matches. Germline V gives CDR1 MGHRA, CDR2 YSYEKL. The CDR3 is 15 residues long. As DNA, the CDR3 is TGCGCCAGCAGCCAACTGACAGGGATTGGAAACACCATATATTTT. This sequence encodes CASSQLTGIGNTIYF.

The rearrangement joins TRBV19 to TRBJ1-4; D remains unclear. V shed 6 bases and J shed 0 bases, with 14 bases lying between them. Germline assignment: CDR1 LNHDA and CDR2 SQIVND (reference sequence). The CDR3 spans 16 residues. The CDR3 bases are TGTGCCAGTAGCCGAGGGTACACCCCAACTAATGAAAAACTGTTTTTT. Translation gives CASSRGYTPTNEKLFF. The full variable domain, completed using reference TRBV19 and TRBJ1-4, is DGGITQSPKYLFRKEGQNVTLSCEQNLNHDAMYWYRQDPGQGLRLIYYSQIVNDFQKGDIAEGYSVSREKKESFPLTVTSAQKNPTAFYLCASSRGYTPTNEKLFFGSGTQLSVL.

The chain is built from TRBV7-8 and TRBJ2-5; 9 bases are shared with TRBD2. CDR1 SGHVS and CDR2 FQNEAQ come from the germline V gene. J lost 5 bases, V lost 6 bases, and 16 bases had no gene match. The length of the CDR3 is 17 residues. Here the CDR3 reads CASRSASAGGRGETQYF. CDR3 coding DNA: TGTGCCAGCAGGTCCGCGTCGGCGGGAGGGCGGGGGGAGACCCAGTACTTC.

The rearrangement joins TRBV28 to TRBJ2-7; 7 positions match TRBD2. Germline V gene lookup returns CDR1 MDHEN and CDR2 SYDVKM. The CDR3 is 16 residues long. V dropped 8 bases and J dropped 2; count of bases not matched to a gene: 15. The chain's CDR3 is CASRTRDSLYPYEQYF. Written as DNA, the CDR3 is TGTGCCAGCCGGACTAGGGACTCACTCTATCCCTACGAGCAGTACTTC.

The rearrangement joins TRBV6-5 to TRBJ1-2; no reliable D call. V dropped 10 bases and J dropped 4 bases, with 22 bases sitting between them. CDR3 length: 15 residues. Germline CDR1 is MNHEY and CDR2 is SVGAGI. CDR3 sequence reads: CAIKKEGTSSYGYTF. Here the CDR3 DNA reads TGTGCCATCAAAAAAGAGGGAACTTCTAGCTATGGCTACACCTTC.

This rearrangement joins TRBV5-1 to TRBJ2-7; D uncertain. The CDR3 sequence is 14 residues long. The V gene lost 0 bases and the J gene lost 2 bases, with 9 bases spanning the gap. Germline V gene data show CDR1 as SGHRS and CDR2 as YFSETQ. CDR3 nucleotide sequence: TGCGCCAGCAGCTTGGCTTCCCCGGCCTACGAGCAGTACTTC. Protein product: CASSLASPAYEQYF.

The rearrangement joins TRBV6-5 to TRBJ1-5; possible D gene TRBD1, 6 bases. CDR1 and CDR2 (germline): MNHEY, SVGAGI. The V and J ends lost 9 bases and 4 bases respectively, with 10 bases between them. The CDR3 consists of 12 residues. The CDR3 DNA sequence: TGTGCCAGTACAGGGTCTAATCAGCCCCAGCATTTT. It yields the protein CASTGSNQPQHF.

This chain connects TRBV5-6 to TRBJ2-7; 9 positions match TRBD1. V was clipped by 4 bases and J by 5 bases; unmatched bases: 7. Germline V gene lookup returns CDR1 SGHDT and CDR2 YYEEEE. CDR3 length: 14 amino acids. CDR3: CASSGDRVLHEQYF. CDR3 DNA sequence: TGTGCCAGCAGCGGGGACAGGGTACTCCACGAGCAGTACTTC.

The V call is TRBV28, the J call TRBJ2-5; 8 bases map to TRBD2. The V gene's germline CDR1 is MDHEN and CDR2 SYDVKM. The CDR3 runs 12 residues. Here the CDR3 reads CAVRLAGETQYF. CDR3 bases: TGTGCTGTGCGGCTAGCGGGAGAGACCCAGTACTTC.

The chain combines TRBV18 with TRBJ2-1, with D possibly being TRBD1 (6 bases). Germline loops: CDR1 KGHSH, CDR2 LQKENI. V was trimmed by 1 base and J by 0 bases, leaving 16 bases between them. The CDR3 is made up of 18 amino acids. CDR3 sequence reads: CASSPREAGASSYNEQFF. As DNA, the CDR3 is TGTGCCAGCTCACCACGTGAGGCAGGGGCAAGCTCCTACAATGAGCAGTTCTTC. The complete variable domain, with remaining parts taken from reference TRBV18 and TRBJ2-1, reads NAGVMQNPRHLVRRRGQEARLRCSPMKGHSHVYWYRQLPEEGLKFMVYLQKENIIDESGMPKERFSAEFPKEGPSILRIQQVVRGDSAAYFCASSPREAGASSYNEQFFGPGTRLTVL.

The chain is built from TRBV28 and TRBJ1-2; a possible D gene is TRBD1 (5 bases). The CDR3 is made up of 14 amino acids. V was trimmed by 5 bases and J by 2 bases, leaving 12 bases between them. Germline CDR1 reads MDHEN; CDR2 reads SYDVKM. The CDR3 nucleotides are TGTGCCAGCAGTCAAGGGGCAGTGAACTATGGCTACACCTTC. Its protein is CASSQGAVNYGYTF.

This CDR3 reads CASSTGTGNTIYF. In DNA form, the CDR3 reads TGTGCCAGCAGTACAGGGACTGGAAACACCATATATTTT. The chain links TRBV28 to TRBJ1-3; tentative D call: TRBD1 (6 bases). Trimming stripped 5 bases from V and 2 bases from J, with 7 bases between. This CDR3 has 13 residues. The germline V gene encodes CDR1 MDHEN and CDR2 SYDVKM.

The chain recombines TRBV28 with TRBJ1-1; 7 bases match TRBD1. Germline CDR1 and CDR2: MDHEN and SYDVKM. This CDR3 has 15 amino acids. V trimming: 5 bases; J trimming: 8 bases; junction bases outside the gene matches: 14. The CDR3 is CASSLATGWGAEAFF. Here the CDR3 DNA reads TGTGCCAGCAGTCTGGCGACAGGGTGGGGTGCGGAAGCTTTCTTT.